This is a list of T cell receptor beta chains from one sample in a study of blood T cell repertoires in COVID-19. Profiled with immunoSEQ multiplex PCR; TCRdb holds only in-frame clones, not every one. The sample yields tens of thousands of clones, more than 80% seen once. The sequencing sample was made of peripheral blood. The receptors were gathered from an elderly woman with acute or convalescent COVID-19. CDR3s include the opening cysteine and the closing phenylalanine or tryptophan. Each record gives: clone size, V gene, J gene, D gene, CDR3 length, CDR3 DNA, CDR3 protein. D genes are given only for firm matches. A row's size may be missing; if present it is once, few, many or a size class.

clone size: .; V gene: TRBV2; J gene: TRBJ2-7; D gene: .; CDR3 length: 15; CDR3 DNA: TGTGCCAGCAGTGATTTCGAGCGGGCGGCCTACGAGCAGTACTTC; CDR3 protein: CASSDFERAAYEQYF
clone size: .; V gene: TRBV5-1; J gene: TRBJ1-2; D gene: TRBD1; CDR3 length: 13; CDR3 DNA: TGCGCCAGCAGCTCGGGACAGGGCGAAGGCTACACCTTC; CDR3 protein: CASSSGQGEGYTF
clone size: .; V gene: TRBV7-6; J gene: TRBJ2-1; D gene: TRBD2; CDR3 length: 16; CDR3 DNA: TGTGCCAGCAGCTTAGGTGCGGGAGGCTCCTACAATGAGCAGTTCTTC; CDR3 protein: CASSLGAGGSYNEQFF
clone size: once; V gene: TRBV24-1; J gene: TRBJ2-3; D gene: TRBD2; CDR3 length: 17; CDR3 DNA: TGTGCCACCAGTGATCCGGGACTAGCGGGAGGGGGAGATACGCAGTATTTT; CDR3 protein: CATSDPGLAGGGDTQYF
clone size: .; V gene: TRBV29-1; J gene: TRBJ1-1; D gene: TRBD1; CDR3 length: 13; CDR3 DNA: TGCAGCGTGGGACAGGGGGCGGCCACTGAAGCTTTCTTT; CDR3 protein: CSVGQGAATEAFF
clone size: .; V gene: TRBV6-5; J gene: TRBJ2-5; D gene: TRBD1; CDR3 length: 15; CDR3 DNA: TGTGCCAGCAGTCCCCGGGACAGGGTGGGTTCGACCCAGTACTTC; CDR3 protein: CASSPRDRVGSTQYF
clone size: .; V gene: TRBV27; J gene: TRBJ2-1; D gene: TRBD2; CDR3 length: 15; CDR3 DNA: TGTGCCAGCAGACACACTAGCGTCGGTTACAATGAGCAGTTCTTC; CDR3 protein: CASRHTSVGYNEQFF
clone size: few; V gene: TRBV30; J gene: TRBJ1-5; D gene: .; CDR3 length: 15; CDR3 DNA: TGTGCCTGGAGTGTACAAACAGTTAGCAATCAGCCCCAGCATTTT; CDR3 protein: CAWSVQTVSNQPQHF
clone size: .; V gene: TRBV5-1; J gene: TRBJ2-7; D gene: TRBD2; CDR3 length: 16; CDR3 DNA: TGCGCCAGCAGCCCTCCGGGACTAGCGTCCTCCTACGAGCAGTACTTC; CDR3 protein: CASSPPGLASSYEQYF
clone size: .; V gene: TRBV28; J gene: TRBJ1-5; D gene: .; CDR3 length: 13; CDR3 DNA: TGCGCGTCGCAGGGCCCCAAGGGACAGCCCCAGCATTTT; CDR3 protein: CASQGPKGQPQHF
clone size: .; V gene: TRBV7-3; J gene: TRBJ2-7; D gene: TRBD2; CDR3 length: 15; CDR3 DNA: TGTGCCAGCAGCCAGGGACTAGCGGGAGCAGAGGAGCAGTACTTC; CDR3 protein: CASSQGLAGAEEQYF
clone size: .; V gene: TRBV7-2; J gene: TRBJ1-4; D gene: TRBD1; CDR3 length: 16; CDR3 DNA: TGTGCCAGCAGCCGGACAGGGGGCGTTAGTTATGAAAAACTGTTTTTT; CDR3 protein: CASSRTGGVSYEKLFF
clone size: once; V gene: TRBV2; J gene: TRBJ2-7; D gene: TRBD1; CDR3 length: 15; CDR3 DNA: TGTGCCAGCAGCCGCCTGGGACAGGGGATTTACGAGCAGTACTTC; CDR3 protein: CASSRLGQGIYEQYF
clone size: .; V gene: TRBV14; J gene: TRBJ2-4; D gene: .; CDR3 length: 16; CDR3 DNA: TGTGCCAGCAGCCCCCCGCAACCGAACAGGGTTGACATTCAGTACTTC; CDR3 protein: CASSPPQPNRVDIQYF
clone size: .; V gene: TRBV19; J gene: TRBJ1-2; D gene: .; CDR3 length: 13; CDR3 DNA: TGTGCCACGGAAGGACGGGAAAACTATGGCTACACCTTC; CDR3 protein: CATEGRENYGYTF
clone size: .; V gene: TRBV7-2; J gene: TRBJ2-5; D gene: .; CDR3 length: 14; CDR3 DNA: TGTGCCAGCAGCTCCGGGAGAGTCCAAGAGACCCAGTACTTC; CDR3 protein: CASSSGRVQETQYF
clone size: .; V gene: TRBV11-2; J gene: TRBJ2-7; D gene: TRBD2; CDR3 length: 15; CDR3 DNA: TGTGCCAGCAGCGCAAGACTAGCGGGACCCAACGAGCAGTACTTC; CDR3 protein: CASSARLAGPNEQYF
clone size: .; V gene: TRBV9; J gene: TRBJ2-1; D gene: .; CDR3 length: 15; CDR3 DNA: TGTGCCAGCAGCGTAGAGGTAGAAGGGGTAAATGAGCAGTTCTTC; CDR3 protein: CASSVEVEGVNEQFF
clone size: .; V gene: TRBV7-6; J gene: TRBJ2-3; D gene: TRBD2; CDR3 length: 18; CDR3 DNA: TGTGCCAGCAGCTTAGTGGGTGCTAGCGGGAGCCTTAGTAATACGCAGTATTTT; CDR3 protein: CASSLVGASGSLSNTQYF
clone size: .; V gene: TRBV25-1; J gene: TRBJ1-1; D gene: TRBD1; CDR3 length: 15; CDR3 DNA: TGTGCCAGCAGTGCCCCAGGACAGGGGTTGACTGAAGCTTTCTTT; CDR3 protein: CASSAPGQGLTEAFF
clone size: .; V gene: TRBV11-3; J gene: TRBJ2-1; D gene: TRBD2; CDR3 length: 18; CDR3 DNA: TGTGCCAGCAGCTTAGGGCCGACCGGGACTAGATACGACAATGAGCAGTTCTTC; CDR3 protein: CASSLGPTGTRYDNEQFF
clone size: .; V gene: TRBV1; J gene: TRBJ2-2; D gene: .; CDR3 length: 19; CDR3 DNA: TGCACCAGCAGCCAAGATCGGAGGGGGACTAGCAGAAACACCGGGGAGCTGTTTTTT; CDR3 protein: CTSSQDRRGTSRNTGELFF
clone size: .; V gene: TRBV7-2; J gene: TRBJ1-4; D gene: TRBD1; CDR3 length: 14; CDR3 DNA: TGTGCCAGCAGTTTCAGGGGGACTAATGAAAAACTGTTTTTT; CDR3 protein: CASSFRGTNEKLFF
clone size: few; V gene: TRBV20-1; J gene: TRBJ2-5; D gene: .; CDR3 length: 12; CDR3 DNA: TGCAGTGCTAGTTCGTCGGGAGAGACCCAGTACTTC; CDR3 protein: CSASSSGETQYF
clone size: .; V gene: TRBV6-1; J gene: TRBJ2-2; D gene: TRBD1; CDR3 length: 20; CDR3 DNA: TGTGCCAGCAGTGGTTCCGGGACAGGGAGACCCTTCGCGAATACCGGGGAGCTGTTTTTT; CDR3 protein: CASSGSGTGRPFANTGELFF
clone size: .; V gene: TRBV28; J gene: TRBJ2-7; D gene: .; CDR3 length: 11; CDR3 DNA: TGTGCCAGCAAGGGGCCCAACGAGCAGTACTTC; CDR3 protein: CASKGPNEQYF
clone size: .; V gene: TRBV7-8; J gene: TRBJ2-6; D gene: TRBD1; CDR3 length: 15; CDR3 DNA: TGTGCCACCTCCCCCAGGGACAGGGGGGCCAACGTCCTGACTTTC; CDR3 protein: CATSPRDRGANVLTF
clone size: .; V gene: TRBV4-1; J gene: TRBJ2-7; D gene: TRBD2; CDR3 length: 16; CDR3 DNA: TGCGCCAGCAGCCAAGATCCACGGACGGGGGGATACGAGCAGTACTTC; CDR3 protein: CASSQDPRTGGYEQYF
clone size: .; V gene: TRBV19; J gene: TRBJ2-1; D gene: TRBD2; CDR3 length: 17; CDR3 DNA: TGTGCCAGTAGCTTTAGCGGGAGTTCCCACCTTCTCAATGAGCAGTTCTTC; CDR3 protein: CASSFSGSSHLLNEQFF
clone size: .; V gene: TRBV5-1; J gene: TRBJ2-5; D gene: TRBD1; CDR3 length: 15; CDR3 DNA: TGCGCCAGCAGCCGACGGGACAGGGGGCAGGAGACCCAGTACTTC; CDR3 protein: CASSRRDRGQETQYF
clone size: .; V gene: TRBV4-1; J gene: TRBJ2-2; D gene: .; CDR3 length: 14; CDR3 DNA: TGCGCCAGCAGCCAAGCCGACAGGATCCGGGAGCTGTTTTTT; CDR3 protein: CASSQADRIRELFF
clone size: .; V gene: TRBV19; J gene: TRBJ2-1; D gene: TRBD2; CDR3 length: 14; CDR3 DNA: TGTGCCAGTAGTAGGGCTAGCGGACTAAATGAGCAGTTCTTC; CDR3 protein: CASSRASGLNEQFF
clone size: .; V gene: TRBV6-6; J gene: TRBJ2-5; D gene: TRBD1; CDR3 length: 15; CDR3 DNA: TGTGCCAGCAGCGAAGAAGACAGGGGGCGGGAGACCCAGTACTTC; CDR3 protein: CASSEEDRGRETQYF
clone size: .; V gene: TRBV7-2; J gene: TRBJ2-1; D gene: .; CDR3 length: 15; CDR3 DNA: TGTGCCAGCAGCTTAAGTGGGACACCAGACAATGAGCAGTTCTTC; CDR3 protein: CASSLSGTPDNEQFF
clone size: once; V gene: TRBV6-6; J gene: TRBJ1-2; D gene: .; CDR3 length: 14; CDR3 DNA: TGTGCCAGCAGTTTGGACAGATTCTCCTATGGCTACACCTTC; CDR3 protein: CASSLDRFSYGYTF
clone size: .; V gene: TRBV7-2; J gene: TRBJ2-7; D gene: TRBD1; CDR3 length: 14; CDR3 DNA: TGTGCCAGCAGCTGGGGGACAGGGACCTACGAGCAGTACTTC; CDR3 protein: CASSWGTGTYEQYF
clone size: .; V gene: TRBV7-2; J gene: TRBJ1-2; D gene: .; CDR3 length: 15; CDR3 DNA: TGTGCCAGCAGCTTAGGGTGGGACACGATCTATGGCTACACCTTC; CDR3 protein: CASSLGWDTIYGYTF
clone size: .; V gene: TRBV28; J gene: TRBJ1-5; D gene: .; CDR3 length: 14; CDR3 DNA: TGTGCCAGCAGCTCAACAGGGTTGGATCAGCCCCAGCATTTT; CDR3 protein: CASSSTGLDQPQHF
clone size: .; V gene: TRBV7-8; J gene: TRBJ2-3; D gene: TRBD2; CDR3 length: 15; CDR3 DNA: TGTGCCAGCAGCCCGGGACTAGCGGGGCAAAATACGCAGTATTTT; CDR3 protein: CASSPGLAGQNTQYF